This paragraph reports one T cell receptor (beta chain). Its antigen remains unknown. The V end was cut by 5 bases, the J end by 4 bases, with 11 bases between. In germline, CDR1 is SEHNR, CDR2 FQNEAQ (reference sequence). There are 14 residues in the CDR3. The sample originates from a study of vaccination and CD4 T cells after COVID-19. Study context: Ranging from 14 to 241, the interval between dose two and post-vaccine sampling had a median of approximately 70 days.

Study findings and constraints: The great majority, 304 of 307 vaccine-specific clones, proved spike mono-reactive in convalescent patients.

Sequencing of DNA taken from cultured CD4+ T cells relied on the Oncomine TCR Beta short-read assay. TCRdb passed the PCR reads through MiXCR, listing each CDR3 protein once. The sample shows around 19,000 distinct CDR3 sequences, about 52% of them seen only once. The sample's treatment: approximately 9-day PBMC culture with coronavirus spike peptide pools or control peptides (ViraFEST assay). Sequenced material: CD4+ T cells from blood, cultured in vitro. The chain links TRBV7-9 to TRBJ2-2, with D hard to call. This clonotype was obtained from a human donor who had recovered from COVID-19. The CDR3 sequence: CASSPDTRTGELFF. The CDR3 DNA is TGTGCCAGCAGCCCAGACACACGCACCGGGGAGCTGTTTTTT.